This entry concerns a single TCR beta chain. Its antigen is as yet unknown. 13 Jbeta primers and 60 Vbeta primers were used for the PCR. The table came from immunoSEQ multiplex PCR; TCRdb's copy has only in-frame clones and leaves some out. The sample consists of 140,000 to 150,000 clones, 75% of them appearing once. The sample originates from a study of cytomegalovirus exposure and HLA in healthy donors. Looking at the study overall: Across 350 to 400 genotyped donors, around 82% landed in the Caucasian-associated ancestry cluster.

Germline V gives CDR1 SEHNR, CDR2 FQNEAQ (reference sequence). Trimming cost V 6 bases and J 1 base, with 12 bases left between them. The CDR3 has 14 residues. Broader study findings: Later genetic work tied a missense DCLRE1C variant to beta-chain V and J trimming.

The chain employs TRBV7-9 and TRBJ1-1; D may be TRBD1 (5 bases). Sequencing was carried out using PBMCs. This TCR derives from a man aged 25-40 years in good health and CMV-seronegative. The CDR3 DNA is TGTGCCAGCAGGCCCCCAGGGTGGAACACTGAAGCTTTCTTT. Translation gives CASRPPGWNTEAFF.